These T cell receptor beta chains were read from a single sample in a study of blood T cell repertoires in COVID-19. The data were produced by immunoSEQ multiplex PCR, yet TCRdb's version contains in-frame clones alone and is incomplete. The sample records hundreds of thousands of clones, around 90% being singletons. The sample comprised PBMCs or T cells enriched from blood (not recorded which). Receptors originate from a woman in her twenties or thirties with acute COVID-19. Both conserved end residues are trimmed from each CDR3.

j_gene,len,v_gene,CDR3aa
TRBJ1-2,9,TRBV6-6,ASSSVYGYT
TRBJ1-5,11,TRBV12-3/TRBV12-4,ASSWASDQPQH
TRBJ1-2,10,TRBV29-1,SVGVGGDGYT
TRBJ1-1,12,TRBV2,ASSVEGGETEAF
TRBJ2-3,14,TRBV5-1,ASSLSLARPTDTQY
TRBJ1-5,13,TRBV19,ASSIDGTDNQPQH
TRBJ2-3,13,TRBV6-4,ASRRLAGAPDTQY
TRBJ1-1,12,TRBV29-1,SVEVLGGYTEAF
TRBJ1-1,11,TRBV7-9,ASSQREAAEAF
TRBJ1-2,13,TRBV15,ATSRLDRGIGGYT
TRBJ1-5,13,TRBV19,ASRGQGYSNQPQH
TRBJ1-5,12,TRBV6-5,ASSPRARNQPQH
TRBJ1-1,13,TRBV2,ASSLQGQASTEAF
TRBJ2-5,14,TRBV7-2,ASSLGGVALQETQY
TRBJ1-5,13,TRBV19,ASSISGEGNQPQH
TRBJ2-7,13,TRBV5-1,ASSWNSGGSYEQY
TRBJ1-4,15,TRBV9,ASSSHYRVGGNEKLF
TRBJ2-7,11,TRBV12-3/TRBV12-4,ASSPDRLYEQY
TRBJ2-5,14,TRBV4-2,ASSHTSGGAVETQY
TRBJ2-5,11,TRBV5-4,ASSRTGPETQY
TRBJ2-1,12,TRBV5-1,ASSLGGEYNEQF
TRBJ2-7,11,TRBV5-1,ATYEGPRGEQY
TRBJ1-4,16,TRBV4-1,ASSQREGIGTVDRKLF
TRBJ1-5,13,TRBV3-1/TRBV3-2,ASSQEVTGTQPQH
TRBJ2-2,10,TRBV3-1/TRBV3-2,ASSRGTGELF
TRBJ1-1,11,TRBV19,ASSIEIGTEAF
TRBJ2-5,11,TRBV9,ASSTVGLETQY
TRBJ2-3,13,TRBV13,ASSPIGGATDTQY
TRBJ1-1,11,TRBV5-1,ASSSTRNTEAF
TRBJ1-2,10,TRBV7-2,ASSLIDYGYT
TRBJ1-1,13,TRBV7-6,ASSSLGWTNTEAF
TRBJ1-2,10,TRBV5-1,ASSFRGYGYT
TRBJ2-3,13,TRBV19,ASSPRDRVTDTQY
TRBJ1-2,12,TRBV27,ASSSPGTGALAT
TRBJ2-3,14,TRBV9,ASSPRTSGGSDTQY
TRBJ2-1,14,TRBV2,ASSELGGEAYNEQF
TRBJ1-5,13,TRBV19,ASSMSVYSNQPQH
TRBJ2-1,11,TRBV25-1,ASSESSQGEQF
TRBJ1-3,11,TRBV5-4,ASSPPEGNTIY
TRBJ1-1,13,TRBV2,ASSNSRQGNTEAF
TRBJ1-1,13,TRBV5-8,ASSFPDSLNTEAF
TRBJ1-6,13,TRBV7-7,ASSYTGTDNSPLH
TRBJ2-5,14,TRBV2,ASSESGVKRRETQY
TRBJ1-2,12,TRBV5-1,ASSPSGQSAGYT
TRBJ2-5,11,TRBV6-6,ASSLGQEETQY
TRBJ2-2,14,TRBV7-9,ASRLGANTNTGELF
TRBJ1-6,11,TRBV10-3,AISPGQASPLH
TRBJ2-3,10,TRBV2,ASKQGADTQY
TRBJ1-2,13,TRBV11-2,ASSPKTWRLEGYT
TRBJ1-4,13,TRBV11-2,ASSSYRGINEKLF
TRBJ2-3,13,TRBV24-1,ATSDADRGRDTQY
TRBJ1-2,14,TRBV28,ASSPPSLQENYGYT